This is a list of T cell receptor beta chains from one sample in a study of cytomegalovirus exposure and HLA in healthy donors. Produced via immunoSEQ multiplex PCR; TCRdb's table is partial and in-frame only. Among 150,000 to 200,000 clones listed, about four fifths were seen once. Specimen: PBMCs. The receptors were sampled from a woman under 40 in good health and CMV-seropositive. The conserved cysteine and the conserved F or W are not part of the CDR3 here. D genes are given only for firm matches.

d_call: TRBD2
v_call: TRBV4-2
cdr3_aa: ASSRGGVGVGEQF

d_call: NA
v_call: TRBV7-6
cdr3_aa: ASSLDQSGYGYT

d_call: TRBD1
v_call: TRBV4-2
cdr3_aa: ASSQAGQGEVKY

d_call: NA
v_call: TRBV6-1
cdr3_aa: ASNGRGTYEQY

d_call: NA
v_call: TRBV6-1
cdr3_aa: ASSRGETQY

d_call: TRBD1
v_call: TRBV10-1
cdr3_aa: ASSADRAGAF

d_call: NA
v_call: TRBV20-1
cdr3_aa: SAYTDTQY

d_call: NA
v_call: TRBV4-3
cdr3_aa: ASSQEIATGELF

d_call: TRBD2
v_call: TRBV7-6
cdr3_aa: ASSSLAGADNEQF

d_call: NA
v_call: TRBV2
cdr3_aa: ASSEGAGPYQPQH

d_call: TRBD1
v_call: TRBV11-2
cdr3_aa: ASSPRQGAATNEKLF

d_call: NA
v_call: TRBV7-8
cdr3_aa: ASSPGQIYEQY

d_call: TRBD1
v_call: TRBV28
cdr3_aa: ASTRQGPTDTQY

d_call: NA
v_call: TRBV5-4
cdr3_aa: ASSGAGTYEQY

d_call: NA
v_call: TRBV6-1
cdr3_aa: ASSVIGGTGELF

d_call: TRBD2
v_call: TRBV15
cdr3_aa: ATLAGAGETQY

d_call: NA
v_call: TRBV7-9
cdr3_aa: ASSLDVSEGYNEQF

d_call: NA
v_call: TRBV6-1
cdr3_aa: ASSRQGEAYNEQF

d_call: TRBD2
v_call: TRBV6-7
cdr3_aa: ASSYPEDSGGASNTGELF

d_call: TRBD1
v_call: TRBV9
cdr3_aa: ASSSGQGAFNEKLF

d_call: NA
v_call: TRBV9
cdr3_aa: ASSVDQTYEQY

d_call: NA
v_call: TRBV7-2
cdr3_aa: ASSSRTVTNYGYT

d_call: TRBD2
v_call: TRBV10-3
cdr3_aa: AISESSGSYEQY

d_call: NA
v_call: TRBV7-8
cdr3_aa: ASSLVRSPEI

d_call: TRBD2
v_call: TRBV2
cdr3_aa: ASIDLAERETQY

d_call: TRBD2
v_call: TRBV2
cdr3_aa: ASSVGGRTYEQY

d_call: NA
v_call: TRBV19
cdr3_aa: ASSILKNTEAF

d_call: NA
v_call: TRBV9
cdr3_aa: ASSAGGQSGNTIY

d_call: NA
v_call: TRBV23-1
cdr3_aa: ASWLGEQY

d_call: NA
v_call: TRBV11-2
cdr3_aa: ASSFVQAYEQY

d_call: NA
v_call: TRBV5-4
cdr3_aa: ASRPWSSYNEQF

d_call: TRBD2
v_call: TRBV7-2
cdr3_aa: ASSSIGTTLYNEQF

d_call: NA
v_call: TRBV7-2
cdr3_aa: ASSSEIGAFNQPQH

d_call: NA
v_call: TRBV7-2
cdr3_aa: ASSLGGSVF

d_call: TRBD2
v_call: TRBV28
cdr3_aa: ASSKVTSGRPSNEQF

d_call: TRBD1
v_call: TRBV6-5
cdr3_aa: ASTRQGQGMAEAF

d_call: TRBD2
v_call: TRBV28
cdr3_aa: ASSSSSGGDSGANVLT

d_call: TRBD2
v_call: TRBV2
cdr3_aa: ASTEVGGAGGFWGEQY

d_call: NA
v_call: TRBV6-1
cdr3_aa: ASSTYRDFLETQY

d_call: TRBD1
v_call: TRBV4-3
cdr3_aa: ASSQETGGNYGYT

d_call: TRBD1
v_call: TRBV5-4
cdr3_aa: ASRLTGASTEAF

d_call: TRBD1
v_call: TRBV6-4
cdr3_aa: ARVVKENGTGYQDTQY

d_call: NA
v_call: TRBV6-1
cdr3_aa: ASLLQGRIQPQH

d_call: TRBD2
v_call: TRBV4-1
cdr3_aa: ASSSRGSGSLNEQF

d_call: TRBD1
v_call: TRBV4-1
cdr3_aa: ASSLGQSSTDTQY

d_call: TRBD1
v_call: TRBV11-2
cdr3_aa: ASSLVLGQDLSYEQY